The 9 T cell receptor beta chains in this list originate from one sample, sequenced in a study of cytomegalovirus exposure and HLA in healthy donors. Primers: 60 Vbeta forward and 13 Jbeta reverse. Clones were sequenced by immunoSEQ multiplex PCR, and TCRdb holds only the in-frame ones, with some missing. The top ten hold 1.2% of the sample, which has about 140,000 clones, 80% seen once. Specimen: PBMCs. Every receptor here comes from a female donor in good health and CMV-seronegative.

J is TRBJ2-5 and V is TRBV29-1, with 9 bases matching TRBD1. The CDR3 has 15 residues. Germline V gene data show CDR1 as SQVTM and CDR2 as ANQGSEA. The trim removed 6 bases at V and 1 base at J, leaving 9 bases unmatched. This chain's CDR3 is CSVETGGWSQETQYF. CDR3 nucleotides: TGCAGCGTGGAAACAGGGGGCTGGTCCCAAGAGACCCAGTACTTC.

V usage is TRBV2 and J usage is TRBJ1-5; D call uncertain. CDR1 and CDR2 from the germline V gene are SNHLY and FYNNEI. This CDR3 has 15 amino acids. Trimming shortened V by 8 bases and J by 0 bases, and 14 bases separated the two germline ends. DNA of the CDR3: TGTGCCAGCCTGCGAGAACCGTATAGCAATCAGCCCCAGCATTTT. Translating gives CASLREPYSNQPQHF.

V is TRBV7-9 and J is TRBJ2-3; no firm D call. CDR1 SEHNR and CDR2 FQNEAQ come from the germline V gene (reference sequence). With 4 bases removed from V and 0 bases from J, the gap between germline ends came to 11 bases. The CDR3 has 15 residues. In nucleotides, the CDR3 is TGTGCCAGCAGCTGGCGGCTCACCAGCACAGATACGCAGTATTTT. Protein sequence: CASSWRLTSTDTQYF.

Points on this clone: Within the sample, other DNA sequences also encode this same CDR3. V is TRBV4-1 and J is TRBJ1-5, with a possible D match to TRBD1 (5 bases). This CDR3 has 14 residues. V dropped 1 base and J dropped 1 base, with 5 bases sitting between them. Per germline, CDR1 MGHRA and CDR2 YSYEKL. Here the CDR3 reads CASSQAGSNQPQHF. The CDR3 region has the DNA TGCGCCAGCAGCCAAGCAGGGAGCAATCAGCCCCAGCATTTT.

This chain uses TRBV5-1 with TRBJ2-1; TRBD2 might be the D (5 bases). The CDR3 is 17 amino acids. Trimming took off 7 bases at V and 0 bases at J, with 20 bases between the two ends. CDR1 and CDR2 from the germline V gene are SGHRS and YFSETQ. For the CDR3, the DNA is TGCGCCAGCCGAGAGGGTAGCATTTCCTCCTCCTACAATGAGCAGTTCTTC. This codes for CASREGSISSSYNEQFF.

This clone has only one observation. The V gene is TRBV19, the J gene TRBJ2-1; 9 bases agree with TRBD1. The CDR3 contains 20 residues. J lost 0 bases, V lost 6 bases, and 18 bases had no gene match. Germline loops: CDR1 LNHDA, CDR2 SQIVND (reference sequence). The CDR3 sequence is CASSRTGTGWGLSSYNEQFF. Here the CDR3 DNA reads TGTGCCAGTAGCCGTACCGGGACAGGGTGGGGATTGAGCTCCTACAATGAGCAGTTCTTC. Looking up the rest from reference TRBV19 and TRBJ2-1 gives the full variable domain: DGGITQSPKYLFRKEGQNVTLSCEQNLNHDAMYWYRQDPGQGLRLIYYSQIVNDFQKGDIAEGYSVSREKKESFPLTVTSAQKNPTAFYLCASSRTGTGWGLSSYNEQFFGPGTRLTVL.

CDR3 amino acids: CASSVVPGTNTGELFF. CDR3 sequence (DNA): TGTGCCAGCAGCGTAGTACCAGGAACGAACACCGGGGAGCTGTTTTTT. V and J are TRBV9 and TRBJ2-2; D is undetermined. With 0 bases removed from V and 0 bases from J, the gap between germline ends came to 9 bases. Germline values: CDR1 SGDLS, CDR2 YYNGEE. The CDR3 sequence is 16 residues long.

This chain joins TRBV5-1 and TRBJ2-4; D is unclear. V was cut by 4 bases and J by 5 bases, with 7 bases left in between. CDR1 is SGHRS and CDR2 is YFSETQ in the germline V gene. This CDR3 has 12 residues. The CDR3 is CASSQTQNIQYF. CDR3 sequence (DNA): TGCGCCAGCAGCCAGACACAAAACATTCAGTACTTC.

The CDR3 sequence: CASSGLASGNYEQYF. In nucleotides, the CDR3 is TGTGCCAGCAGTGGGCTCGCTAGCGGAAACTACGAGCAGTACTTC. This chain links TRBV6-5 with TRBJ2-7; TRBD2 matches at 7 bases. Germline V gene sequence: CDR1 MNHEY, CDR2 SVGAGI. CDR3 length: 15 residues. The V gene end was trimmed by 5 bases and the J gene end by 3 bases; junction bases not matched to a gene: 10.